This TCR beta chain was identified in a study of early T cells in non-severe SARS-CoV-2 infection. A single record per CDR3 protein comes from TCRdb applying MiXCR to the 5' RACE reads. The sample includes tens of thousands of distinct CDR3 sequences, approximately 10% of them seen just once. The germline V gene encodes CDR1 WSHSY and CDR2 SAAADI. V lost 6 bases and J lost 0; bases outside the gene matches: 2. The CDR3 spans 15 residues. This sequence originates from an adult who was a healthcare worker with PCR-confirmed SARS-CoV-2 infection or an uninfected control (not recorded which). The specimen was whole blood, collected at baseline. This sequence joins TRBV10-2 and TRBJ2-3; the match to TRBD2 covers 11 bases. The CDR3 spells CASRRTSGSTDTQYF. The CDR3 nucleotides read TGCGCCAGCAGGCGGACTAGCGGGAGCACAGATACGCAGTATTTT.